Listed here are 17 T cell receptor beta chains from one sample, sequenced in a study of read filtering for tumor transcriptome and immune sequencing (TCRdb year 2020). The sequencing machine was an Illumina HiSeq 4000. Starting from 400 ng RNA, TCR libraries were constructed with the Immunoverse kit using molecular barcoded adaptors that cover the alpha/delta and beta/gamma chains. The public reads were reprocessed in TCRdb via fastp at Q25 and MiXCR, keeping in-frame beta chains. Each entry merges the rows of one CDR3 protein and shows their most common DNA and genes. The sample table records approximately 38,000 distinct CDR3 sequences; about 13% of these occur just once. The ten largest make up around a quarter of the sample. The material sequenced was a population of CD138-negative cells sorted from bone marrow. The cell subset or site tag for this specimen amounts to: bone marrow mononuclear cells depleted of CD138+ plasma/myeloma cells by negative magnetic selection. These receptor sequences come from a donor over 35 with multiple myeloma.

CDR3 in amino acids: CASSLMVPTGELFF. CDR3 DNA sequence: TGTGCCAGCAGCTTAATGGTCCCCACCGGGGAGCTGTTTTTT. The chain couples TRBV7-2 to TRBJ2-2; no clear D. The CDR3 consists of 14 residues. Germline V gene data show CDR1 as SGHTA and CDR2 as FQGNSA. V was clipped by 2 bases and J by 4 bases, with 8 bases between them. Drawing the rest from reference TRBV7-2 and TRBJ2-2, the complete variable domain is GAGVSQSPSNKVTEKGKDVELRCDPISGHTALYWYRQSLGQGLEFLIYFQGNSAPDKSGLPSDRFSAERTGGSVSTLTIQRTQQEDSAVYLCASSLMVPTGELFFGEGSRLTVL.

This clonotype was counted at least ten times. J is TRBJ2-3 and V is TRBV7-9; the D gene is possibly TRBD2 (6 bases). V dropped 3 bases and J dropped 2 bases, with 9 bases sitting between them. Germline V gene sequence: CDR1 SEHNR, CDR2 FQNEAQ (reference sequence). This CDR3 spans 14 amino acids. The DNA for the CDR3 is TGTGCCAGCAGCTTCGGCGGGGACACAGATACGCAGTATTTT. This sequence encodes CASSFGGDTDTQYF.

This clonotype was found once. Given a much more abundant clone one base away, this may be a read error. V usage is TRBV28 and J usage is TRBJ2-7; D is perhaps TRBD2 (5 bases). This CDR3 has 12 residues. V gave up 3 bases and J gave up 6 bases, with 9 bases separating them. Germline V gene sequence: CDR1 MDHEN, CDR2 SYDVKM. The CDR3 reads CASSFWAGEQYF. Written as DNA, the CDR3 is TGTGCCAGCAGTTTCTGGGCGGGCGAGCAGTACTTC.

There are many counts of this clonotype. An end of the junction does not agree with germline; a read error may underlie this. The chain recombines TRBV7-7 with TRBJ2-1; D may be TRBD2 (6 bases). The CDR3 sequence is 14 residues long. CDR1 and CDR2 (germline): SSHAT, FNYEAQ (reference sequence). The CDR3 DNA is TGTGCTAGCAGCCCAAGGGCGGGATACCATGAGCAGTTCTTC. It encodes CASSPRAGYHEQFF.

This clonotype was found many times. The genes are TRBV7-2 and TRBJ2-3; D remains ambiguous. Trimming shortened V by 8 bases and J by 4 bases, and 7 bases separated the two germline ends. The CDR3 length is 11 residues. The V gene's germline CDR1 is SGHTA and CDR2 FQGNSA. CDR3 in DNA: TGTGCCAGCTCGGCGGCAGATACGCAGTATTTT. Amino acid sequence: CASSAADTQYF.

This clonotype was seen a few times. This may come from a read error, since a much larger clone is one base off. J is TRBJ2-2 and V is TRBV2; 16 positions match TRBD2. Germline V gene sequence: CDR1 SNHLY, CDR2 FYNNEI. The CDR3 is 15 residues long. As DNA, the CDR3 is TGTGCCAGCAAGGGACTAGCGGGAGGGGCCGGGGAGCTGCTTTTT. Protein product: CASKGLAGGAGELLF.

This clonotype was seen repeatedly, ten times or more. The chain couples TRBV9 to TRBJ1-6; D may be TRBD1 (5 bases). Germline CDR1 reads SGDLS; CDR2 reads YYNGEE. CDR3 length: 15 residues. Between the trimmed V and J ends, which lost 4 bases and 7 bases, there was a span of 15 bases. The CDR3 DNA reads TGTGCCAGCAGCACCCGGGACGGACTAAATTCACCCCTCCACTTT. This sequence encodes CASSTRDGLNSPLHF.

With respect to this clonotype: Since a much larger clone is just one base distant, this may be a read error. This chain links TRBV4-3 with TRBJ1-5; D possibly corresponds to TRBD1 (6 bases). The V and J ends lost 1 base and 9 bases respectively, with 16 bases between them. The CDR3 sequence is 15 residues long. Germline CDR1 reads LGHNA; CDR2 reads YSLEER. CDR3 in amino acids: CASSQGARGLGPQHF. CDR3 bases: TGCGCCAGCAGCCAAGGAGCCAGGGGACTAGGGCCCCAGCATTTT.

This clonotype was counted between two and nine times. The chain joins TRBV7-2 to TRBJ2-5; D not certain. The V end was cut by 2 bases, the J end by 1 base, with 14 bases between. This CDR3 has 16 residues. From germline, CDR1 is SGHTA and CDR2 FQGNSA. The CDR3 is CASSLSGRGFQETQYF. CDR3 bases: TGTGCCAGCAGCTTATCAGGCAGAGGATTCCAAGAGACCCAGTACTTC.

This CDR3 is CSVGLSGRATDRKQFF. The CDR3 coding sequence is TGCAGTGTCGGGCTAAGCGGGAGGGCCACCGACAGGAAGCAGTTCTTC. This chain uses TRBV20-1 with TRBJ2-1; TRBD2 agrees at 10 bases. Unmatched junction bases numbered 20, after V lost 7 bases and J lost 11 bases. The CDR3 is 16 amino acids. The V gene's germline CDR1 is DFQATT and CDR2 SNEGSKA (reference sequence).

This clonotype appeared many times. The gene calls are TRBV29-1 and TRBJ2-5; possible D gene TRBD2, 6 bases. Germline CDR1 is SQVTM and CDR2 is ANQGSEA. The CDR3 has 13 amino acids. The V end lost 2 bases, the J end lost 10 bases, and 17 bases lay between the germline ends. DNA for the CDR3: TGCAGCGTTGAACCCCCGATCCTCGGGGGCCAGTACTTC. Translation gives CSVEPPILGGQYF.

Turning to this clonotype: A much larger clone sits a single nucleotide away, making a read error possible. This chain uses TRBV28 with TRBJ2-7; possibly TRBD1 for D (6 bases). Germline lookup yields CDR1 MDHEN and CDR2 SYDVKM. There are 14 residues in the CDR3. CDR3 region: CARSRDTGFYGEYF. The DNA for the CDR3 is TGTGCCCGCAGCCGGGACACGGGATTCTACGGGGAGTACTTC. The full variable domain, completed using reference TRBV28 and TRBJ2-7, is DVKVTQSSRYLVKRTGEKVFLECVQDMDHENMFWYRQDPGLGLRLIYFSYDVKMKEKGDIPEGYSVSREKKERFSLILESASTNQTSMYLCARSRDTGFYGEYFGPGTRLTVT.

Comment on this clonotype: An end of the junction does not agree with germline; a read error may underlie this. This chain uses TRBV29-1 with TRBJ2-1; possible D gene TRBD2, 5 bases. Germline CDR1 SQVTM, CDR2 ANQGSEA. CDR3 length: 15 amino acids. The CDR3: CSVAASRSPLGEQLF. In DNA, the CDR3 is TGCAGCGTTGCAGCTAGCCGGAGCCCCCTTGGTGAGCAGTTGTTC.

This clonotype was picked up many times. The rearrangement uses TRBV28 and TRBJ2-3; no clear D gene. Trimming removed 4 bases from V and 1 base from J, with 9 bases in between. The CDR3 length is 14 residues. Per the germline V gene, CDR1 is MDHEN and CDR2 is SYDVKM. In nucleotides, the CDR3 is TGTGCCAGCAGTTCCCCGCTAGGCACAGATACGCAGTATTTT. Protein: CASSSPLGTDTQYF.

The genes are TRBV7-2 and TRBJ1-2; TRBD1 agrees at 7 bases. This CDR3 has 14 amino acids. The V and J ends lost 1 base and 4 bases, in that order; junction bases with no gene match: 3. Germline values: CDR1 SGHTA, CDR2 FQGNSA. In DNA, the CDR3 is TGTGCCAGCAGCTTAGAACAGGGGAGCTATGGCTACACCTTC. This gives the protein CASSLEQGSYGYTF.

This clonotype has at least ten counts. This chain links TRBV7-9 with TRBJ2-6, with D possibly being TRBD1 (6 bases). The V and J ends lost 5 bases and 4 bases respectively, with 12 bases between them. Germline V gene lookup returns CDR1 SEHNR and CDR2 FQNEAQ (reference sequence). The CDR3 is 15 amino acids. CDR3 nucleotide sequence: TGTGCCAGCAGCCGCTCAGGGGCCGGGGCCAACGTCCTGACTTTC. Residues: CASSRSGAGANVLTF.

This clonotype was counted many times. The rearrangement joins TRBV15 to TRBJ1-4, with TRBD1 as a possible D gene (6 bases). The V and J ends lost 2 bases and 0 bases respectively, with 25 bases between them. This CDR3 spans 21 amino acids. CDR1 and CDR2 (germline): LNHNV, YYDKDF (reference sequence). This CDR3 reads CATSRLRPGTYQIATNEKLFF. The CDR3 bases are TGTGCCACCAGCAGACTTCGACCAGGGACATACCAAATTGCAACTAATGAAAAACTGTTTTTT.